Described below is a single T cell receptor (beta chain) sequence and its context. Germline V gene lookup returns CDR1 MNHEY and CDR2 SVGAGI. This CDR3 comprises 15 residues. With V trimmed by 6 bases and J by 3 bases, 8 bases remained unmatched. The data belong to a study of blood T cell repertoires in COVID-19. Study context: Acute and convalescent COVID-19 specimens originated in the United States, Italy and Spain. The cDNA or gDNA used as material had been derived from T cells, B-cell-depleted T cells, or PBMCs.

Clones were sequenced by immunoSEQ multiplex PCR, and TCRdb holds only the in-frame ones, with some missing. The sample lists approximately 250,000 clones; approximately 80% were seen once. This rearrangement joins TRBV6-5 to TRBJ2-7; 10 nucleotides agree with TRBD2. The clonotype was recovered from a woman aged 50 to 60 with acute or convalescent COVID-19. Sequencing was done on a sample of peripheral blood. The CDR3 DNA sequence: TGTGCCAGCAGCCCCACTAGCGGGGACTTCTACGAGCAGTACTTC. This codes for CASSPTSGDFYEQYF.